Given below is one T cell receptor beta chain in context. The source of the sample is a study of blood T cell repertoires in COVID-19. Overall study context: Sample material is recorded as cDNA or gDNA derived from T cells, B-cell-depleted T cells, or PBMCs.

Germline assignment: CDR1 LGHDT and CDR2 YNNKEL (reference sequence). V shed 0 bases and J shed 13 bases, with 22 bases lying between them. This CDR3 is 15 amino acids long. Grouping used clinical history reported by participants in a survey and questionnaire. Here immunoSEQ multiplex PCR was the method, and the copy in TCRdb shows in-frame clones only, minus some. The profile covers 350,000 to 450,000 clones, with approximately 90% appearing a single time and around 0.86% taken by the ten largest. The source is a woman between 40 and 55 years old who had been exposed to COVID-19. The specimen sequenced was PBMCs or T cells enriched from blood (not recorded which). V gene TRBV3-1 (or the pseudogene TRBV3-2) combines with J gene TRBJ2-7; perhaps TRBD1 as D (5 bases). The CDR3 DNA is TGTGCCAGCAGCCAAGATGCAGGGCCTTCGAACTCCTTATACTTC. It yields the protein CASSQDAGPSNSLYF.